This entry lists 27 T cell receptor beta chains sequenced from one sample in a study of OX40 agonist ivuxolimab in advanced cancers. Sequenced by immunoSEQ multiplex PCR; TCRdb stores in-frame clones only, minus some. The sample shows about 70,000 clones, 86% of them seen only once. The specimen comprised CD4+ or CD8+ T cells sorted from blood, sampled in a trial of the OX40 agonist ivuxolimab. These receptors all stem from an adult with an advanced solid tumor such as melanoma, head and neck, liver or kidney cancer.

The V and J genes are TRBV6-6 and TRBJ1-3; weak D call: TRBD1 (5 bases). The CDR3 has 14 residues. Trimming cost V 2 bases and J 8 bases, with 13 bases left between them. Per germline, CDR1 MNHNY and CDR2 SVGAGI (reference sequence). The CDR3: CASSYRAQGDTIYF. The CDR3 coding sequence is TGTGCCAGCAGTTACAGGGCTCAAGGGGACACCATATATTTT.

This chain joins TRBV5-1 and TRBJ2-7; 15 bases map to TRBD2. CDR3 length: 15 amino acids. Germline CDR1 is SGHRS and CDR2 is YFSETQ. V dropped 5 bases and J dropped 7; count of bases not matched to a gene: 7. CDR3 sequence reads: CASSSGLAGGIEQYF. The CDR3 DNA reads as TGCGCCAGCAGTTCCGGACTAGCGGGAGGGATTGAGCAGTACTTC.

V is TRBV4-3 and J is TRBJ1-6; D is unclear. With 0 bases removed from V and 6 bases from J, the gap between germline ends came to 12 bases. Germline V lookup: CDR1 LGHNA, CDR2 YSLEER. The CDR3 runs 16 residues. CDR3 sequence reads: CASSQETQTFNSPLHF. The CDR3 DNA reads as TGCGCCAGCAGCCAAGAAACCCAGACTTTTAATTCACCCCTCCACTTT.

This rearrangement joins TRBV30 to TRBJ1-5, with D possibly TRBD1 on 5 matching bases. The germline V and J ends were trimmed by 1 base and 4 bases, with 8 bases remaining between them. Germline V gene lookup returns CDR1 GTSNPN and CDR2 SVGIG (reference sequence). This CDR3 is 13 amino acids long. DNA for the CDR3: TGTGCCTGGAGTGGGGGGAAAAATCAGCCCCAGCATTTT. As protein: CAWSGGKNQPQHF.

V gene TRBV2 combines with J gene TRBJ1-6, with a tentative D call TRBD1 (6 bases). The V end was cut by 1 base, the J end by 10 bases, with 17 bases between. The CDR3 runs to 16 residues. Germline V gene data show CDR1 as SNHLY and CDR2 as FYNNEI. The CDR3 nucleotides are TGTGCCAGCAGTGAAGTGAAGCGAACCCAGGGGTCACCCCTCCACTTT. Translation gives CASSEVKRTQGSPLHF.

This chain connects TRBV11-3 to TRBJ2-1; D is uncertain. Germline V gene data show CDR1 as SGHNT and CDR2 as YENEEA. The CDR3 is made up of 14 amino acids. The V gene lost 3 bases and the J gene lost 5 bases, with 11 bases spanning the gap. This CDR3 is CASSLVDGNNEQFF. CDR3 coding DNA: TGTGCCAGCAGCTTGGTTGACGGCAACAATGAGCAGTTCTTC. Looking up the rest from reference TRBV11-3 and TRBJ2-1 gives the full variable domain: EAGVVQSPRYKIIEKKQPVAFWCNPISGHNTLYWYLQNLGQGPELLIRYENEEAVDDSQLPKDRFSAERLKGVDSTLKIQPAELGDSAVYLCASSLVDGNNEQFFGPGTRLTVL.

A few counts support this clone. The rearrangement uses TRBV23-1 and TRBJ1-5; maybe TRBD1 (5 bases). TRBV23-1 is identified as an open reading frame with a role that is uncertain. This CDR3 has 17 residues. The V gene lost 4 bases and the J gene lost 4 bases, with 20 bases spanning the gap. Here the CDR3 reads CASSPPGAQDGNQPQHF. CDR3 in DNA: TGCGCCAGCAGTCCTCCCGGCGCACAGGACGGTAATCAGCCCCAGCATTTT.

This clone was seen a few times. The chain is built from TRBV11-1 and TRBJ2-5, with D tentatively TRBD1 or TRBD2 (5 bases each). CDR3 size: 14 residues. V lost 3 bases and J 7 bases, leaving 15 bases between the germline ends. The V gene's germline CDR1 is SGHAT and CDR2 FQDESV (reference sequence). The CDR3 sequence is CASSFQGPPATQYF. The CDR3 bases are TGTGCCAGCAGCTTCCAGGGACCCCCAGCGACCCAGTACTTC.

This chain uses TRBV5-1 with TRBJ1-3; 7 bases line up with TRBD1. Unmatched junction bases numbered 6, after V lost 4 bases and J lost 2 bases. The CDR3 covers 15 residues. Germline CDR1 and CDR2: SGHRS and YFSETQ. The CDR3 reads CASSPEGTAGNTIYF. The CDR3 DNA follows: TGCGCCAGCAGCCCAGAGGGGACAGCTGGAAACACCATATATTTT.

This clone was seen more than once but under ten times. V gene TRBV7-2 combines with J gene TRBJ2-1; D gene unclear. The length of the CDR3 is 15 residues. Germline V gene sequence: CDR1 SGHTA, CDR2 FQGNSA. The V end was cut by 5 bases, the J end by 0 bases, with 11 bases between. CDR3 DNA sequence: TGTGCCAGCAGCCCAGACTTGAGCTCCTACAATGAGCAGTTCTTC. Amino acid sequence: CASSPDLSSYNEQFF.

The gene calls are TRBV9 and TRBJ2-7; TRBD2 matches at 8 bases. Trimming took 0 bases from V and 4 from J; bases not matched to a gene: 6. The length of the CDR3 is 15 residues. Germline-derived CDR1 and CDR2 are SGDLS and YYNGEE. The CDR3 DNA is TGTGCCAGCAGCGTAGTCCCGGGGGGGCAGTACGAGCAGTACTTC. Translating it yields CASSVVPGGQYEQYF. The entire variable domain, with the rest obtained from reference TRBV9 and TRBJ2-7, is as follows: DSGVTQTPKHLITATGQRVTLRCSPRSGDLSVYWYQQSLDQGLQFLIQYYNGEERAKGNILERFSAQQFPDLHSELNLSSLELGDSALYFCASSVVPGGQYEQYFGPGTRLTVT.

The chain uses TRBV19 and TRBJ1-2; no clear D. Germline CDR1 is LNHDA and CDR2 is SQIVND (reference sequence). The CDR3 totals 12 residues. V gave up 5 bases and J gave up 10 bases, with 14 bases separating them. The CDR3 spells CASSERVDDYTF. For the CDR3, the DNA is TGTGCCAGTAGTGAACGCGTTGATGACTACACCTTC.

The chain couples TRBV21-1 to TRBJ2-1; the table assigns TRBD1, which was not confirmed against the DNA. TRBV21-1 is a pseudogene segment. The CDR3 totals 13 residues. The CDR3 reads CASSKTAYNEQFF. DNA for the CDR3: TGTGCCAGCAGCAAGACAGCCTACAATGAGCAGTTCTTC.

Only one count was recorded for this clone. The J gene is TRBJ2-5, the V gene TRBV30; D gene uncertain. The CDR3 has 13 amino acids. Germline V CDR1 and CDR2: GTSNPN, SVGIG (reference sequence). Trimming removed 2 bases at V and 2 bases at J, with 9 bases between. The CDR3 spells CAWSLGRQETQYF. CDR3 in DNA: TGTGCCTGGAGTCTCGGCAGACAAGAGACCCAGTACTTC. Based on the CDR3 plus reference TRBV30 and TRBJ2-5, the full variable domain is SQTIHQWPATLVQPVGSPLSLECTVEGTSNPNLYWYRQAAGRGLQLLFYSVGIGQISSEVPQNLSASRPQDRQFILSSKKLLLSDSGFYLCAWSLGRQETQYFGPGTRLLVL.

This clone was counted a few times. The rearrangement joins TRBV7-9 to TRBJ1-1; D is possibly TRBD1 (6 bases). V dropped 5 bases and J dropped 0 bases, with 13 bases sitting between them. The CDR3 extends over 15 amino acids. Germline V gene sequence: CDR1 SEHNR, CDR2 FQNEAQ (reference sequence). DNA of the CDR3: TGTGCCAGCAGCCCCACAGGGAATCTGAACACTGAAGCTTTCTTT. Translating gives CASSPTGNLNTEAFF.

The J gene is TRBJ2-5, the V gene TRBV6-1; weak D call: TRBD1 (5 bases). CDR1 and CDR2 (germline): MNHNS, SASEGT. V lost 2 bases and J lost 3, with 7 bases in between. The CDR3 is made up of 13 amino acids. The CDR3 bases are TGTGCCAGCAGTGAATTCAGGGAAGAGACCCAGTACTTC. This encodes CASSEFREETQYF.

The gene calls are TRBV6-6 and TRBJ1-2; D not certain. Looked up from germline, CDR1 is MNHNY and CDR2 is SVGAGI (reference sequence). Trimming took 0 bases from V and 10 from J, leaving 6 bases between them. The CDR3 sequence is 11 residues long. The CDR3 coding sequence is TGTGCCAGCAGTTACTCGAAGTCCTACACCTTC. It is translated as CASSYSKSYTF.

This clone was counted between two and nine times. This rearrangement joins TRBV7-2 to TRBJ2-6; D gene uncertain. The CDR3 contains 16 residues. Trimming took off 5 bases at V and 0 bases at J, with 11 bases between the two ends. Germline-derived CDR1 and CDR2 are SGHTA and FQGNSA. The CDR3 loop reads CASSRMALSGANVLTF. The CDR3 bases are TGTGCCAGCAGCCGCATGGCCCTCTCTGGGGCCAACGTCCTGACTTTC.

The CDR3, as DNA: TGTGCCAGCAGCTCGAACCAGGGGATCTACAATGAGCAGTTCTTC. This translates into CASSSNQGIYNEQFF. V gene TRBV7-3 combines with J gene TRBJ2-1; maybe TRBD1 (6 bases). This CDR3 region has 15 residues. Germline V CDR1 and CDR2: SGHTA, FQGTGA. Deletions cut 4 bases from V and 3 bases from J, with 13 bases between.

The rearrangement joins TRBV5-1 to TRBJ2-5, with D perhaps given as TRBD1 or TRBD2 (5 bases each). The end of the DNA is better explained by TRBJ2-7, so the J call may be wrong. This CDR3 has 14 residues. Germline values: CDR1 SGHRS, CDR2 YFSETQ. CDR3 protein: CASSPRDGAYEQYF. CDR3 bases: TGCGCCAGCAGCCCAAGGGACGGGGCCTACGAGCAGTACTTC.

The V gene is TRBV6-5, the J gene TRBJ1-3, with 9 bases identical to TRBD1. Germline trimming cut 5 bases from V and 4 bases from J; bases unmatched to any gene: 6. The CDR3 has 15 amino acids. Per germline, CDR1 MNHEY and CDR2 SVGAGI. CDR3 sequence reads: CASSTQGAGGNTIYF. CDR3 nucleotides: TGTGCCAGCAGTACACAGGGGGCGGGAGGAAACACCATATATTTT.

The chain is built from TRBV5-1 and TRBJ2-7, with 11 bases identical to TRBD2. CDR1 is SGHRS and CDR2 is YFSETQ in the germline V gene. This CDR3 has 16 residues. Trimming removed 0 bases from V and 6 bases from J; junction bases left unmatched: 8. The CDR3 spells CASSLGVAGGSLEQYF. DNA for the CDR3: TGCGCCAGCAGCTTGGGTGTAGCGGGAGGGTCCCTCGAGCAGTACTTC. Together with reference TRBV5-1 and TRBJ2-7, the CDR3 gives the full variable domain: KAGVTQTPRYLIKTRGQQVTLSCSPISGHRSVSWYQQTPGQGLQFLFEYFSETQRNKGNFPGRFSGRQFSNSRSEMNVSTLELGDSALYLCASSLGVAGGSLEQYFGPGTRLTVT.

This chain uses TRBV6-5 with TRBJ1-2; 7 bases align to TRBD1. Germline trimming cut 5 bases from V and 0 bases from J; bases unmatched to any gene: 6. The CDR3 loop spans 15 amino acids. CDR1 MNHEY and CDR2 SVGAGI come from the germline V gene. CDR3 nucleotides: TGTGCCAGCAGTGGTGGGGACAGAACTAACTATGGCTACACCTTC. Its translation: CASSGGDRTNYGYTF.

This clone was recorded once. The rearrangement joins TRBV7-6 to TRBJ1-1; D gene ambiguous. Germline V gene lookup returns CDR1 SGHVS and CDR2 FNYEAQ. The CDR3 sequence is 13 residues long. Trimming left V 5 bases short and J 7 bases short, with 14 bases between. CDR3 DNA: TGTGCCAGCAGCGTTTCCGGGTCAAATGAAGCTTTCTTT. This encodes CASSVSGSNEAFF.

This chain connects TRBV30 to TRBJ1-5; D remains ambiguous. The germline CDR1 and CDR2 sequences are GTSNPN and SVGIG (reference sequence). The V and J ends lost 2 bases and 0 bases respectively, with 14 bases between them. The CDR3 sequence is 16 residues long. The CDR3 reads CAWSPSSSHSNQPQHF. CDR3 coding DNA: TGTGCCTGGAGTCCTAGTAGCAGCCATAGCAATCAGCCCCAGCATTTT.

The rearrangement uses TRBV5-1 and TRBJ1-2; no firm D call. V was cut by 1 base and J by 0 bases, with 7 bases left in between. From germline, CDR1 is SGHRS and CDR2 YFSETQ. CDR3 length: 14 amino acids. The CDR3 DNA sequence: TGCGCCAGCAGCTTGATGGGAGCTAACTATGGCTACACCTTC. It codes for CASSLMGANYGYTF.

The gene calls are TRBV27 and TRBJ1-1, with TRBD1 matching 8 bases. Trimming removed 4 bases from V and 5 bases from J; junction bases left unmatched: 6. Germline V gene sequence: CDR1 MNHEY, CDR2 SMNVEV (reference sequence). This CDR3 spans 14 amino acids. The CDR3, as DNA: TGTGCCAGCAGTTCTCAACGACAGGGGACTGAAGCTTTCTTT. It codes for CASSSQRQGTEAFF.